The 15 T cell receptor beta chains below were found in one sample sequenced in a study of cytomegalovirus exposure and HLA in healthy donors. Generated by immunoSEQ multiplex PCR, the TCRdb table keeps only in-frame clones and is missing some. The data contain about 220,000 clones, approximately 88% of them seen just once; the ten biggest clones take up roughly 13%. The sample comprised PBMCs. All receptors derive from a woman in her twenties or thirties in good health and CMV-seropositive.

The chain is built from TRBV5-1 and TRBJ1-1; D is undetermined. V lost 4 bases to trimming and J lost 6 bases, with 10 bases between them. The CDR3 length is 12 residues. Germline-derived CDR1 and CDR2 are SGHRS and YFSETQ. The DNA of the CDR3 is TGCGCCAGCAGCCCCCCGAGTCCTGAAGCTTTCTTT. It codes for CASSPPSPEAFF.

This rearrangement joins TRBV5-1 to TRBJ2-7; 12 bases line up with TRBD2. This CDR3 comprises 15 residues. V lost 4 bases and J lost 0; bases outside the gene matches: 2. Germline loops: CDR1 SGHRS, CDR2 YFSETQ. CDR3 in DNA: TGCGCCAGCAGCCAGACTAGCGGGAGCTCCTACGAGCAGTACTTC. Its translation is CASSQTSGSSYEQYF.

The table lists this clone with a few counts. V is TRBV27 and J is TRBJ2-2; TRBD2 matches 13 bases. Germline CDR1 is MNHEY and CDR2 is SMNVEV (reference sequence). V lost 6 bases and J lost 8; bases outside the gene matches: 6. This CDR3 is built from 15 residues. CDR3 nucleotides: TGTGCCAGCAGACTAGCGGGAGGGCTCTATGGGGAGCTGTTTTTT. Translation gives CASRLAGGLYGELFF.

This chain uses TRBV27 with TRBJ1-2; D may be TRBD1 (5 bases). From germline, CDR1 is MNHEY and CDR2 SMNVEV (reference sequence). V dropped 6 bases and J dropped 4 bases, with 15 bases sitting between them. The CDR3 covers 14 residues. As DNA, the CDR3 is TGTGCCAGCAGCCCCCTAACCAGGGTCTATGGCTACACCTTC. Protein sequence: CASSPLTRVYGYTF.

The genes are TRBV11-2 and TRBJ2-7, with a weak D call TRBD1 (6 bases). V gave up 4 bases and J gave up 6 bases, with 10 bases separating them. Germline lookup yields CDR1 SGHAT and CDR2 FQNNGV. The CDR3 has 12 residues. CDR3 loop: CASSSQGTEQYF. The DNA for the CDR3 is TGTGCCAGCAGCTCCCAGGGGACCGAGCAGTACTTC.

The rearrangement joins TRBV6-5 to TRBJ2-1; 13 nucleotides line up with TRBD2. The germline V gene encodes CDR1 MNHEY and CDR2 SVGAGI. CDR3 length equals 15 residues. V lost 4 bases to trimming and J lost 12 bases; unmatched junction nucleotides: 9. The DNA of the CDR3 is TGTGCCAGCAGTTCGCGGACTAGCGGGAGTATGCGGCAGTTCTTC. It codes for CASSSRTSGSMRQFF.

This sequence joins TRBV15 and TRBJ2-3, with 8 bases that match TRBD2. The CDR3 totals 14 residues. The J segment lost 0 bases and the V segment lost 8 bases, leaving 4 bases of the junction unmatched. Germline lookup yields CDR1 LNHNV and CDR2 YYDKDF (reference sequence). The CDR3: CATGLAVSTDTQYF. The DNA for the CDR3 is TGTGCCACCGGACTAGCAGTAAGCACAGATACGCAGTATTTT.

This clone was detected only a few times. V gene TRBV4-1 combines with J gene TRBJ1-2; D is perhaps TRBD1 (5 bases). CDR3 length equals 15 residues. CDR1 and CDR2 (germline): MGHRA, YSYEKL. V dropped 2 bases and J dropped 3 bases, with 13 bases sitting between them. CDR3 coding DNA: TGCGCCAGCAGCCAATTAGGGCCCAGGGACTATGGCTACACCTTC. This codes for CASSQLGPRDYGYTF.

The CDR3 spells CASIPGTSANNEQFF. In DNA form, the CDR3 reads TGTGCCAGCATTCCCGGGACTAGCGCGAACAATGAGCAGTTCTTC. The rearrangement links TRBV2 to TRBJ2-1; 10 nucleotides agree with TRBD2. CDR3 length: 15 amino acids. The junction had 8 bases not matched to a gene; V was cut back by 7 bases and J by 5 bases. The germline CDR1 and CDR2 sequences are SNHLY and FYNNEI.

V gene TRBV4-3 combines with J gene TRBJ1-1, with a possible D match to TRBD1 (6 bases). The CDR3 runs 15 residues. Germline CDR1 reads LGHNA; CDR2 reads YSLEER. V lost 4 bases and J 0 bases, leaving 12 bases between the germline ends. CDR3 DNA sequence: TGCGCCAGCAGCCTGAGGACAGAAATGAACACTGAAGCTTTCTTT. This gives the protein CASSLRTEMNTEAFF.

This clone appeared a single time. The chain employs TRBV11-2 and TRBJ2-5; D is unclear. The CDR3 extends over 12 amino acids. CDR1 and CDR2 (germline): SGHAT, FQNNGV. V lost 4 bases, J lost 3 bases, and 6 bases lay in between. CDR3 residues: CASSWSKETQYF. The CDR3 bases are TGTGCCAGCAGCTGGAGCAAAGAGACCCAGTACTTC.

This chain uses TRBV11-3 with TRBJ2-2; D call uncertain. The CDR3 loop spans 13 amino acids. The V end was cut by 7 bases, the J end by 0 bases, with 6 bases between. Germline V gene data show CDR1 as SGHNT and CDR2 as YENEEA. CDR3 region: CASTTTNTGELFF. The CDR3 DNA reads as TGTGCCAGCACTACCACGAACACCGGGGAGCTGTTTTTT.

This rearrangement joins TRBV6-4 to TRBJ1-2; 7 bases map to TRBD1. Germline V gene sequence: CDR1 MRHNA, CDR2 SNTAGT. Germline trimming cut 0 bases from V and 3 bases from J; bases unmatched to any gene: 1. This CDR3 is built from 14 residues. The CDR3 bases are TGTGCCAGCAGTGACTCACAGGGGTACTATGGCTACACCTTC. Residues: CASSDSQGYYGYTF.

The V call is TRBV28, the J call TRBJ1-1, with D uncertain. This CDR3 comprises 15 residues. Germline CDR1 MDHEN, CDR2 SYDVKM. Trimming stripped 5 bases from V and 0 bases from J, with 13 bases between. This chain's CDR3 is CASSTPESMNTEAFF. The CDR3 DNA is TGTGCCAGCAGTACGCCTGAGAGTATGAACACTGAAGCTTTCTTT. Looking up the rest from reference TRBV28 and TRBJ1-1 gives the full variable domain: DVKVTQSSRYLVKRTGEKVFLECVQDMDHENMFWYRQDPGLGLRLIYFSYDVKMKEKGDIPEGYSVSREKKERFSLILESASTNQTSMYLCASSTPESMNTEAFFGQGTRLTVV.

This rearrangement joins TRBV5-4 to TRBJ1-1; a possible D gene is TRBD1 (5 bases). V shed 1 base and J shed 2 bases, with 15 bases lying between them. CDR3 length: 16 amino acids. Per the germline V gene, CDR1 is SGHNT and CDR2 is YYREEE (reference sequence). The CDR3 nucleotides read TGTGCCAGCAGCTTGATTGGTGGGACGACTAACACTGAAGCTTTCTTT. This sequence encodes CASSLIGGTTNTEAFF.